The clone carrying this T cell receptor beta chain was observed a few times. Its specificity is unknown. The source of the sample is a study of T-cell memory formation after mild COVID-19. TCRdb processed the 5' RACE reads anew with MiXCR; each CDR3 protein has one entry. The top ten hold about a fifth of the sample, which has about 340,000 distinct CDR3 sequences, approximately 12% seen once. This CDR3 region has 15 residues. Germline V gene lookup returns CDR1 MNHEY and CDR2 SVGAGI. The V end lost 0 bases, the J end lost 6 bases, and 14 bases lay between the germline ends. Study observations and caveats: Shrinking CD4+ clones resided mostly in CM and EM, and CD8+ ones in EMRA. Later expanders leaned toward CD4+, whereas clones contracting from day 15 to 85 were balanced CD4/CD8. There was no confirmation that second-wave clones peaking on day 37 were SARS-CoV-2 specific.

What was sequenced was PBMCs or a T cell subset sorted from them (not recorded which). The source of this sequence is a man aged 18-30 years who had mild COVID-19 (a few samples of this study predate the infection). Cell type and time point are not known. This sequence joins TRBV6-5 and TRBJ1-2, with a weak D call TRBD1 (5 bases). DNA for the CDR3: TGTGCCAGCAGTTACTCGATTGCGGGGGAAAATGGCTACACCTTC. This codes for CASSYSIAGENGYTF.